A selection of T cell receptor beta chains follows, all from one sample in a study of blood T cell repertoires in COVID-19. Profiled with immunoSEQ multiplex PCR; TCRdb holds only in-frame clones, not every one. The sample has some 150,000 clones; about four fifths are singletons. The sequencing input was peripheral blood. Receptors were obtained from a woman of 80 years or more with acute or convalescent COVID-19. CDR3s include the opening cysteine and the closing phenylalanine or tryptophan. Fields, in order: J gene, V gene, CDR3 protein.

J: TRBJ1-1; V: TRBV9; CDR3: CASSVDPRTRGQTEAFF
J: TRBJ1-4; V: TRBV29-1; CDR3: CSVGEGGSEKLFF
J: TRBJ1-5; V: TRBV6-2/TRBV6-3; CDR3: CASSSSTVTGFNQPQHF
J: TRBJ2-3; V: TRBV7-8; CDR3: CASSPRQGSVGTDTQYF
J: TRBJ1-2; V: TRBV18; CDR3: CASSPPSVYGYTF
J: TRBJ2-7; V: TRBV7-9; CDR3: CASCSTVPCHEQYF
J: TRBJ1-4; V: TRBV28; CDR3: CASTLGDVTGNEKLFF
J: TRBJ2-3; V: TRBV18; CDR3: CASSYLGRGTDTQYF
J: TRBJ2-5; V: TRBV3-1/TRBV3-2; CDR3: CASSQDWSGRETQYF
J: TRBJ1-2; V: TRBV7-8; CDR3: CASSLALRRGAYGYTF
J: TRBJ2-1; V: TRBV7-6; CDR3: CASSPGDRIWASSYNEQFF
J: TRBJ2-7; V: TRBV27; CDR3: CASGFSGSSEQYF
J: TRBJ2-3; V: TRBV18; CDR3: CASSPPRHLHTQYF
J: TRBJ1-1; V: TRBV3-1/TRBV3-2; CDR3: CASSQAGGNTEAFF
J: TRBJ1-5; V: TRBV5-8; CDR3: CASSAHNQPQHF
J: TRBJ1-3; V: TRBV6-1; CDR3: CASSEAYGGSGNTIYF
J: TRBJ1-3; V: TRBV6-5; CDR3: CASSKPGSSGNTIYF
J: TRBJ2-1; V: TRBV5-8; CDR3: CASRATGESDEQFF
J: TRBJ2-7; V: TRBV5-1; CDR3: CASSLRQGGYEQYF
J: TRBJ2-7; V: TRBV3-1/TRBV3-2; CDR3: CASSRGLAGAHYEQYF
J: TRBJ2-5; V: TRBV19; CDR3: CASSRGLAGGKQETQYF
J: TRBJ1-2; V: TRBV7-2; CDR3: CASSSSPGTGIHGYTF
J: TRBJ1-1; V: TRBV9; CDR3: CASSAHIGQENTEAFF
J: TRBJ1-3; V: TRBV7-2; CDR3: CASSFGTGNTIYF
J: TRBJ2-1; V: TRBV19; CDR3: CASSTRTSGSSYNEQFF
J: TRBJ1-2; V: TRBV29-1; CDR3: CSVYAPGSFYGYTF
J: TRBJ2-1; V: TRBV6-7; CDR3: CASSYGLNEQFF
J: TRBJ1-1; V: TRBV18; CDR3: CASSPGENTEAFF
J: TRBJ1-1; V: TRBV5-4; CDR3: CASSLGQGMNTEAFF
J: TRBJ2-1; V: TRBV4-2; CDR3: CASSQARDRGSEQFF
J: TRBJ2-7; V: TRBV25-1; CDR3: CASSKGLAGVYEQYF
J: TRBJ1-5; V: TRBV18; CDR3: CASSLTGSNQPQHF
J: TRBJ2-1; V: TRBV6-1; CDR3: CASSALAGGLDNEQFF
J: TRBJ1-1; V: TRBV6-5; CDR3: CASSNGQGKRAFF
J: TRBJ1-3; V: TRBV27; CDR3: CASSLNRDENTIYF
J: TRBJ1-5; V: TRBV30; CDR3: CAWNAGDNQPQHF
J: TRBJ1-2; V: TRBV30; CDR3: CAWSLGPGGGYTF
J: TRBJ2-5; V: TRBV6-5; CDR3: CASNLAGGRGETQYF
J: TRBJ2-7; V: TRBV7-6; CDR3: CASSLGRDYEQYF
J: TRBJ2-5; V: TRBV7-8; CDR3: CASSLLRASGVRETQYF
J: TRBJ1-3; V: TRBV5-8; CDR3: CASSLAYGYSGNTIYF
J: TRBJ1-1; V: TRBV5-1; CDR3: CASSLVGGSNTEAFF
J: TRBJ1-5; V: TRBV19; CDR3: CASRQGGPDSNQPQHF
J: TRBJ2-5; V: TRBV4-1; CDR3: CASSHVGETQYF
J: TRBJ2-5; V: TRBV7-2; CDR3: CASSLAGVPGETQYF
J: TRBJ1-1; V: TRBV3-1/TRBV3-2; CDR3: CASSQVAGVWDTEAFF
J: TRBJ1-4; V: TRBV5-4; CDR3: CASSPRGTVNEKLFF
J: TRBJ2-1; V: TRBV15; CDR3: CATSRDRLEQFF